This entry describes one T cell receptor beta chain. Its antigen is still unknown. Base qualities are not recorded, but no much larger clone differs from it by a single base. Separate from the roughly 650-subject first cohort, the validation cohort of some 130 subjects was the group to which the donors belonged. Library prep was done by the immunoSEQ multiplex PCR assay. Regarding the original processing steps: A statistical classification framework was built for diagnosing cytomegalovirus status from the catalog of TCR beta chain sequences. TCRdb stores this immuneACCESS table with in-frame sequences only. Part of the clones is absent; in the studies checked, under half of the shortfall reflects unresolved V genes, and no reason is known for the rest. D and trimming come from the DNA, and the V and J calls and clone size come from that table. A total of 70,000 to 95,000 clones appear in this sample, approximately 93% of them only once. Jointly, the top ten make up approximately 4% of the sample.

The sample is drawn from a study of cytomegalovirus exposure and HLA in healthy donors (dated by TCRdb to the late 2010s). Background on the whole study: The 670 or so repertoires of the first cohort and the 120 validation repertoires were produced on the same platform, according to a later analysis. The study aimed to test whether signatures of past pathogen exposure could be identified by cataloging public T cell receptors. To predict cytomegalovirus infection status, the study combined high-throughput TCR immunosequencing, statistical association of individual TCRs with disease status, and machine learning. Along with the approximately 650-subject first cohort, a separate validation cohort of approximately 110 different subjects was used. What the research found in general, with its limitations: Cytomegalovirus status was reported to be diagnosed by the classifier with high specificity and sensitivity in both the original and validation cohorts. A few of the identified cytomegalovirus-associated TCR beta chains were confirmed in vitro to be specific for cytomegalovirus antigens. Most TCR sequences were seen in very few donors, while some public TCRs were found in many individuals. A later analysis found that TCRs clustered in the first cohort also tended to co-occur in the roughly 110 validation repertoires, with 94% of cluster scores above 0. A total of about 150 TCR beta chains were listed by the study as associated with cytomegalovirus. All 120 or so repertoires were used to score co-occurrence in the validation cohort in a later analysis, because that analysis had no HLA typing for the cohort. The authors suggested that the approach could potentially be generalized to other disease states and immunological phenotypes.

Deletion took 5 bases off V and 10 bases off J, with a span of 21 bases between the germline ends. Inclusive of the bounding cysteine and phenylalanine, the CDR3 is 16 residues long. The DNA shown is the 48-base CDR3, in frame from base 1. Based on the germline V gene, the CDR1 and CDR2 sequences are MDHEN and SYDVKM. The sample consisted of PBMCs. The chain uses TRBV28 and TRBJ1-6; too little of a D gene remains to name it. The origin of this receptor is a woman in her 30s in good health and CMV-seronegative. The CDR3 sequence is CASSMSSPGSGSPLHF. The bases read TGTGCCAGCAGTATGTCCTCCCCGGGATCGGGGTCACCCCTCCACTTT.